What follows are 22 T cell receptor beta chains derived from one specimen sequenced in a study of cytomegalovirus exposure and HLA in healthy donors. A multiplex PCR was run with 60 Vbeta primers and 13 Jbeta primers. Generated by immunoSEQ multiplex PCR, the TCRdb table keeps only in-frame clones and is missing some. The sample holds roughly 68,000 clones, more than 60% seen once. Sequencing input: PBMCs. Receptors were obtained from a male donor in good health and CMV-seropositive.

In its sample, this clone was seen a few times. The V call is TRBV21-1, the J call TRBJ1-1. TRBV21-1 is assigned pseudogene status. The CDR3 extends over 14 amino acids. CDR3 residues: CASPKAVGGTEAFF. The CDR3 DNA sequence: TGTGCCAGCCCAAAGGCGGTGGGGGGCACTGAAGCTTTCTTT.

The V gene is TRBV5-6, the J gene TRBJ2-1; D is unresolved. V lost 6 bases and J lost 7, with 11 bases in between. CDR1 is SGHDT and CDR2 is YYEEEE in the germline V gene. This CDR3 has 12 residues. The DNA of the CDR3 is TGTGCCAGCACCAGCGTCCGGAATGAGCAGTTCTTC. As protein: CASTSVRNEQFF.

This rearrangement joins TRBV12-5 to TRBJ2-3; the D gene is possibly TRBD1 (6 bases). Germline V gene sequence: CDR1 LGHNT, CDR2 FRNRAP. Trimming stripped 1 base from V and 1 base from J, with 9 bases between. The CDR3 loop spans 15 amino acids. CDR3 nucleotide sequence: TGTGCTAGTGGTTTGGGGACAGCTGGCACAGATACGCAGTATTTT. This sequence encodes CASGLGTAGTDTQYF.

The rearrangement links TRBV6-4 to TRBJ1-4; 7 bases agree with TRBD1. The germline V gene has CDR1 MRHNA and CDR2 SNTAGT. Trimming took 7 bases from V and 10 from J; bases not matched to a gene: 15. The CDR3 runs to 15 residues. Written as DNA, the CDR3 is TGTGCCAGCACCACCACGGACAGGCGATATGGAAAACTGTTTTTT. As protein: CASTTTDRRYGKLFF.

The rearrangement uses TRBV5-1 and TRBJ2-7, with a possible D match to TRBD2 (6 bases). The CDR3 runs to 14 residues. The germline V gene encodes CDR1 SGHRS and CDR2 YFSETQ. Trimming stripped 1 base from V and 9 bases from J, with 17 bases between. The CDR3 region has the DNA TGCGCCAGCAGCTTGTCAACAGACCTCGGGGGGCAGTACTTC. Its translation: CASSLSTDLGGQYF.

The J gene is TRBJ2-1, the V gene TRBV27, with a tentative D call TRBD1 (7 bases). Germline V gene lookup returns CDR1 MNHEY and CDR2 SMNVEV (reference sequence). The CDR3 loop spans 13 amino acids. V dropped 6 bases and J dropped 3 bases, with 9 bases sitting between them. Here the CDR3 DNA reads TGTGCCAGCAGCCAGGGGGGCTACAATGAGCAGTTCTTC. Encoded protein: CASSQGGYNEQFF.

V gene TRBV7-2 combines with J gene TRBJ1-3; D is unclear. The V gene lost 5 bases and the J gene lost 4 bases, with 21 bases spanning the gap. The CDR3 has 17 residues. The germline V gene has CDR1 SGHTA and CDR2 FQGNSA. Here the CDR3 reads CASSERGGGSLGNTIYF. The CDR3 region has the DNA TGTGCCAGCAGCGAGCGGGGAGGAGGGTCGTTAGGAAACACCATATATTTT. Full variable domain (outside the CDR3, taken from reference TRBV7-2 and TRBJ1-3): GAGVSQSPSNKVTEKGKDVELRCDPISGHTALYWYRQSLGQGLEFLIYFQGNSAPDKSGLPSDRFSAERTGGSVSTLTIQRTQQEDSAVYLCASSERGGGSLGNTIYFGEGSWLTVV.

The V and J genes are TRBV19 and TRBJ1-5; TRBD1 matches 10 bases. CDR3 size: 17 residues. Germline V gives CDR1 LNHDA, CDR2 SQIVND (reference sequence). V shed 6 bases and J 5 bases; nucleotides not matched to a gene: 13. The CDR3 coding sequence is TGTGCCAGTAGCGAATCTCCCGGACAGGGGGTTGATCAGCCCCAGCATTTT. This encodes CASSESPGQGVDQPQHF.

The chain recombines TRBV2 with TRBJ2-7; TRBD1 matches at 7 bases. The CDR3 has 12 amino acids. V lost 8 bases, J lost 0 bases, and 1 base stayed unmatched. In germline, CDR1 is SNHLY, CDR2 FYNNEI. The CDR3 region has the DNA TGTGCCAGCGGGACAGTCTCCTACGAGCAGTACTTC. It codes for CASGTVSYEQYF.

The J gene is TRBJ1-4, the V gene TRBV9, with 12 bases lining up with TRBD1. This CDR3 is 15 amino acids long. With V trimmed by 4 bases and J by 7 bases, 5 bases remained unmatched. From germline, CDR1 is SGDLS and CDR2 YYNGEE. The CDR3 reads CASSLGQGAGEKLFF. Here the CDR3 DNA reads TGTGCCAGCAGCCTGGGACAGGGGGCAGGTGAAAAACTGTTTTTT.

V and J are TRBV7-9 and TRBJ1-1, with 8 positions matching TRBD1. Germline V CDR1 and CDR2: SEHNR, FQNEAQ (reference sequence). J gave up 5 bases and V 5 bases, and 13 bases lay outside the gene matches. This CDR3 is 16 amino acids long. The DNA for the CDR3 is TGTGCCAGCAGCCCAGGGGACAGGTACCGGGGGACTGAAGCTTTCTTT. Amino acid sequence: CASSPGDRYRGTEAFF.

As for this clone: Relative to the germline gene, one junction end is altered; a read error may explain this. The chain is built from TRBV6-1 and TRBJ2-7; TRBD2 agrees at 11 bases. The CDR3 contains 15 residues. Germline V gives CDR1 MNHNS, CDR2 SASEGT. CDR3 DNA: TGTGCCAGCAGATCAACTAGCGGGGGATCCTACGAGCAGTATTTC. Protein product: CASRSTSGGSYEQYF.

The CDR3: CASSPQGALQGSPLHF. The CDR3 region has the DNA TGTGCCAGCAGTCCCCAGGGGGCCTTGCAGGGGTCACCCCTCCACTTT. This chain uses TRBV27 with TRBJ1-6; 8 bases agree with TRBD1. There are 16 residues in the CDR3. The V gene's germline CDR1 is MNHEY and CDR2 SMNVEV (reference sequence). Unmatched junction bases numbered 13, after V lost 5 bases and J lost 10 bases.

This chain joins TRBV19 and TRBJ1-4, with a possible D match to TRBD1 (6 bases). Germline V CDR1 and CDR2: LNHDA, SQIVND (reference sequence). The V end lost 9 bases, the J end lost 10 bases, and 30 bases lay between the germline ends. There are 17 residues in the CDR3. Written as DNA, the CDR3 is TGTGCCAGGACCGAAGCATCGGGGGGCGCATCTACTGGAAAACTGTTTTTT. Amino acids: CARTEASGGASTGKLFF. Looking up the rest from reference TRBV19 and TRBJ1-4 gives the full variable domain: DGGITQSPKYLFRKEGQNVTLSCEQNLNHDAMYWYRQDPGQGLRLIYYSQIVNDFQKGDIAEGYSVSREKKESFPLTVTSAQKNPTAFYLCARTEASGGASTGKLFFGSGTQLSVL.

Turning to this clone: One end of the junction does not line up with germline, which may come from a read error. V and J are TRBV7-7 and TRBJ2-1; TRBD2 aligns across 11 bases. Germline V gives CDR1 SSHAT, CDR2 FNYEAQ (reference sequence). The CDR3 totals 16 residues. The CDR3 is CASSLLAGASYNEQFF. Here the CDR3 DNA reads TGTGCTAGCAGCTTACTAGCGGGGGCCTCCTACAATGAGCAGTTCTTC. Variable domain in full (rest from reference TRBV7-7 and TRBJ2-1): GAGVSQSPRYKVTKRGQDVTLRCDPISSHATLYWYQQALGQGPEFLTYFNYEAQPDKSGLPSDRFSAERPEGSISTLTIQRTEQRDSAMYRCASSLLAGASYNEQFFGPGTRLTVL.

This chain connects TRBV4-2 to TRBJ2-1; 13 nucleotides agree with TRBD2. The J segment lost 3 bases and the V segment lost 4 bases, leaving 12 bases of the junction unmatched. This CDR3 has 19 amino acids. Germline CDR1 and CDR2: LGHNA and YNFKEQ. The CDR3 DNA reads TGTGCCAGCAGCCCAGGACTAGCGGGGGCCAACTACAACTACAATGAGCAGTTCTTC. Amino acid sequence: CASSPGLAGANYNYNEQFF.

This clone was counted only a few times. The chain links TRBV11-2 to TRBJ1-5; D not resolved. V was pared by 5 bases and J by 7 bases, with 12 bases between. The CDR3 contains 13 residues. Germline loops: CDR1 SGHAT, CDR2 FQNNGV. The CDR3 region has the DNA TGTGCCAGCAGCCCAACCCCGGGGCAGCCCCAGCATTTT. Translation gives CASSPTPGQPQHF.

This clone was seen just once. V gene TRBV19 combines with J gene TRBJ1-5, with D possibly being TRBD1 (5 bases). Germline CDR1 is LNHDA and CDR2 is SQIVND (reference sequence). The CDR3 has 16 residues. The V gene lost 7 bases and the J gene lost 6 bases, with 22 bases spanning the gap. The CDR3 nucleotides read TGTGCCAGTACTCCCCGGGAGAGTGGGGCACGTCAGCCCCAGCATTTT. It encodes CASTPRESGARQPQHF. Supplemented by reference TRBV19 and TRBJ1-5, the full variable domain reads DGGITQSPKYLFRKEGQNVTLSCEQNLNHDAMYWYRQDPGQGLRLIYYSQIVNDFQKGDIAEGYSVSREKKESFPLTVTSAQKNPTAFYLCASTPRESGARQPQHFGDGTRLSIL.

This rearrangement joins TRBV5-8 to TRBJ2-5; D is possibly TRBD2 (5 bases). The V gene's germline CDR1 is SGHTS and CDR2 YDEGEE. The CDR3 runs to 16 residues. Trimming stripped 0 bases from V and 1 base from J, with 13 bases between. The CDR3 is CASSLGVYEGQETQYF. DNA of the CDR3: TGTGCCAGCAGCTTGGGGGTTTACGAGGGCCAAGAGACCCAGTACTTC.

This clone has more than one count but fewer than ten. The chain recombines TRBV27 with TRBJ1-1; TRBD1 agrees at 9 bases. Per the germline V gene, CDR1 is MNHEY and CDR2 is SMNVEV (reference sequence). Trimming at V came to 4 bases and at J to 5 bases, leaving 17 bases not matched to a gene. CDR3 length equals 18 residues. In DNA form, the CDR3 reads TGTGCCAGCAGTTATGCTCAGGGAACAGGGGGCGCATGGACTGAAGCTTTCTTT. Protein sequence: CASSYAQGTGGAWTEAFF.

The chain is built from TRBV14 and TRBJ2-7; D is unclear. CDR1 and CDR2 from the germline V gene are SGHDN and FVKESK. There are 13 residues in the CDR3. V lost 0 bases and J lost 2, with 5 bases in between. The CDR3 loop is CASSQEFAYEQYF. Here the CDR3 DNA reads TGTGCCAGCAGCCAAGAGTTCGCCTACGAGCAGTACTTC.

The CDR3 DNA is TGTGCCAGCAGGGGGTTAAACAGGGTGGACTATGGCTACACCTTC. As protein: CASRGLNRVDYGYTF. The chain has TRBV5-4 and TRBJ1-2, with D possibly matching TRBD1 (6 bases). The CDR3 extends over 15 amino acids. Germline values: CDR1 SGHNT, CDR2 YYREEE (reference sequence). V was clipped by 5 bases and J by 3 bases, with 17 bases between them.